This T cell receptor beta chain was recovered during a study of T cells in Graves' hyperthyroidism and ophthalmopathy. In this sample, this clonotype turned up a few times. Template material for amplifying TCR beta CDR3 regions consisted of RNA transcripts. In the first-round RT-PCR of the TCR CDR3, the HTBI primer set was used. One entry per CDR3 protein results from TCRdb running MiXCR on the multiplex PCR reads. The sample lists 500,000 to 700,000 distinct CDR3 sequences; approximately 15% were seen once. The sample consisted of blood. This clonotype was sampled from a woman aged 18-30 years with Graves' hyperthyroidism.

This CDR3 reads CASGKGSTGSDYGYTF. CDR3 sequence (DNA): TGTGCCAGCGGTAAGGGCTCGACAGGGTCGGACTATGGCTACACCTTC. The genes are TRBV3-1 and TRBJ1-2, with TRBD1 matching 7 bases. Looked up from germline, CDR1 is LGHDT and CDR2 is YNNKEL (reference sequence). V was clipped by 8 bases and J by 3 bases; unmatched bases: 15. The CDR3 totals 16 residues.